The rows below give T cell receptor beta chains drawn from one sample of a study of T cell changes during pregnancy in multiple sclerosis. Using immunoSEQ multiplex PCR, the repertoire was profiled, and TCRdb retains in-frame clones only, with some absent. The data show about 60,000 clones, with around 92% seen just once and 0.2% held by the top ten. Here the sequenced sample was CD4+ T cells from peripheral blood mononuclear cells, taken in the second trimester of pregnancy. The receptors here all came from a female donor with multiple sclerosis, enrolled in a pregnancy study. Each CDR3 is given with its conserved first and last residue. The order of the fields is D gene, V gene, J gene, clone size, CDR3 protein, CDR3 DNA. D genes are given only for firm matches. Clone size, where shown, is once, few, many, or a class for clones that have expanded.

d_call: -
v_call: TRBV30
j_call: TRBJ1-1
clone_size: -
cdr3_aa: CAWSISRASTEAFF
cdr3_nt: TGTGCCTGGAGTATCTCGAGGGCTAGCACTGAAGCTTTCTTT

d_call: -
v_call: TRBV29-1
j_call: TRBJ1-2
clone_size: -
cdr3_aa: CSTTRGFYGYTF
cdr3_nt: TGCAGCACAACCCGGGGTTTCTATGGCTACACCTTC

d_call: -
v_call: TRBV5-6
j_call: TRBJ2-5
clone_size: -
cdr3_aa: CASSHRVGAYQETQYF
cdr3_nt: TGTGCCAGCAGCCACCGGGTAGGAGCGTACCAAGAGACCCAGTACTTC

d_call: -
v_call: TRBV5-6
j_call: TRBJ2-7
clone_size: once
cdr3_aa: CASSLRTPAGEQYF
cdr3_nt: TGTGCCAGCAGCCTAAGGACACCCGCAGGAGAGCAGTACTTC

d_call: -
v_call: TRBV14
j_call: TRBJ1-1
clone_size: few
cdr3_aa: CASSQVQGWTEAFF
cdr3_nt: TGTGCCAGCAGCCAAGTTCAGGGTTGGACTGAAGCTTTCTTT

d_call: -
v_call: TRBV7-9
j_call: TRBJ1-4
clone_size: -
cdr3_aa: CASSLLTGDNEKLFF
cdr3_nt: TGTGCCAGCAGCTTACTGACAGGTGACAATGAAAAACTGTTTTTT

d_call: TRBD2
v_call: TRBV11-2
j_call: TRBJ2-7
clone_size: -
cdr3_aa: CASSPGLAGGAGQYF
cdr3_nt: TGTGCCAGCAGCCCGGGACTAGCGGGAGGCGCGGGGCAGTACTTC

d_call: TRBD1
v_call: TRBV5-1
j_call: TRBJ2-1
clone_size: -
cdr3_aa: CASSVGQGSYNEQFF
cdr3_nt: TGCGCCAGCAGCGTGGGACAGGGGAGCTACAATGAGCAGTTCTTC

d_call: TRBD2
v_call: TRBV18
j_call: TRBJ2-3
clone_size: -
cdr3_aa: CASSEASGGIADTQYF
cdr3_nt: TGTGCCAGCTCAGAAGCTAGCGGGGGGATCGCAGATACGCAGTATTTT

d_call: TRBD2
v_call: TRBV19
j_call: TRBJ2-1
clone_size: -
cdr3_aa: CASSRTSGSGHEQFF
cdr3_nt: TGTGCCAGTAGTCGCACTAGCGGGAGTGGACATGAGCAGTTCTTC

d_call: TRBD2
v_call: TRBV28
j_call: TRBJ2-1
clone_size: -
cdr3_aa: CASSLLAGNYNEQFF
cdr3_nt: TGTGCCAGCAGTTTACTAGCGGGGAACTACAATGAGCAGTTCTTC

d_call: TRBD1
v_call: TRBV10-3
j_call: TRBJ1-5
clone_size: -
cdr3_aa: CAISEGTDYQPQHF
cdr3_nt: TGTGCCATCAGTGAGGGGACAGATTATCAGCCCCAGCATTTT

d_call: TRBD1
v_call: TRBV5-1
j_call: TRBJ1-1
clone_size: -
cdr3_aa: CASSLQGVRNTEAFF
cdr3_nt: TGCGCCAGCAGCTTACAGGGGGTGAGGAACACTGAAGCTTTCTTT

d_call: -
v_call: TRBV7-8
j_call: TRBJ1-5
clone_size: -
cdr3_aa: CASSLNPLPENNQPQHF
cdr3_nt: TGTGCCAGCAGCTTAAATCCACTCCCGGAGAACAATCAGCCCCAGCATTTT

d_call: -
v_call: TRBV11-2
j_call: TRBJ2-7
clone_size: once
cdr3_aa: CASSLVGYEQYF
cdr3_nt: TGTGCCAGCAGCTTAGTCGGCTACGAGCAGTACTTC

d_call: -
v_call: TRBV14
j_call: TRBJ1-2
clone_size: -
cdr3_aa: CASSQETGRRYTF
cdr3_nt: TGTGCCAGCAGCCAAGAAACAGGGAGACGCTACACCTTC

d_call: TRBD1
v_call: TRBV2
j_call: TRBJ2-1
clone_size: -
cdr3_aa: CASTRGEGGTYEQFF
cdr3_nt: TGTGCCAGCACCCGAGGGGAAGGGGGCACCTATGAGCAGTTCTTC

d_call: TRBD1
v_call: TRBV6-1
j_call: TRBJ2-5
clone_size: -
cdr3_aa: CASRWGQEETQYF
cdr3_nt: TGTGCCAGCAGATGGGGACAGGAAGAGACCCAGTACTTC

d_call: TRBD2
v_call: TRBV5-6
j_call: TRBJ2-3
clone_size: -
cdr3_aa: CASSLQRTSITDTQYF
cdr3_nt: TGTGCCAGCAGCTTGCAGAGGACTAGCATCACAGATACGCAGTATTTT

d_call: TRBD2
v_call: TRBV6-1
j_call: TRBJ2-3
clone_size: -
cdr3_aa: CASSEATSGGTTDTQYF
cdr3_nt: TGTGCCAGCAGTGAAGCGACTAGCGGGGGAACCACAGATACGCAGTATTTT

d_call: TRBD1
v_call: TRBV19
j_call: TRBJ2-6
clone_size: -
cdr3_aa: CASSRGQASGANVLTF
cdr3_nt: TGTGCCAGTAGTAGGGGACAGGCCTCTGGGGCCAACGTCCTGACTTTC

d_call: -
v_call: TRBV27
j_call: TRBJ2-1
clone_size: once
cdr3_aa: CASSPPVGTSSYNEQFF
cdr3_nt: TGTGCCAGCAGTCCCCCCGTAGGGACAAGCTCCTACAATGAGCAGTTCTTC